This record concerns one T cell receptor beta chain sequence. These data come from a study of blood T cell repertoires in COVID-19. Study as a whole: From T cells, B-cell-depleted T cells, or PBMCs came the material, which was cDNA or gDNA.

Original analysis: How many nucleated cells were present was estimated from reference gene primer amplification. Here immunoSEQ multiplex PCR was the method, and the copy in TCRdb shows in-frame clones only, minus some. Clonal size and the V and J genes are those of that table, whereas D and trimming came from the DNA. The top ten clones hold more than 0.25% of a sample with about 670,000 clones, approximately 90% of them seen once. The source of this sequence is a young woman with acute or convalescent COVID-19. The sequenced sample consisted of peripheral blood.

CDR3 sequence: CASSQQASGAFF. The CDR3 DNA follows: TGTGCCAGCAGTCAACAGGCCTCCGGAGCTTTCTTT. The V call is TRBV12-3 or TRBV12-4, the J call TRBJ1-1; weak D call: TRBD1 (5 bases). The CDR3 spans 12 residues. Trimming cost V 5 bases and J 10 bases, with 14 bases left between them.